This T cell receptor (beta chain) is drawn from a study of beta chain features in type 1 diabetes. Study summary: Age, gender, cell numbers and subset yield matched between patients and controls. Findings of the study overall: Sequencing used cDNA, and cells with high TCR expression could therefore be over-represented. Among all four CD4+ subsets, Type 1 diabetes patients had TCRB CDR3s that were moderately but significantly shorter. The VDJ junctions of type 1 diabetes patients carried fewer insertions and more deletions.

This CDR3 has 13 amino acids. V lost 1 base and J lost 6, with 8 bases in between. From germline, CDR1 is SGHDT and CDR2 YYEEEE. Comments on this clone: No antigen is known for it.

Expressed TCRB transcripts were sequenced, since all the RNA that had been isolated was reverse transcribed. Some clones are missing from TCRdb's copy, which holds only in-frame ones; the method was immunoSEQ multiplex PCR. The table records 900,000 or so clones, about 17% of them present only once. The TCR comes from a woman between 18 and 30 years old in good health. Sequenced input: naive CD4+ T cells from blood. The chain couples TRBV5-6 to TRBJ2-1, with D uncertain. The CDR3 region has the DNA TGTGCCAGCAGCTTGCCTATGGGCAATGAGCAGTTCTTC. Amino acids: CASSLPMGNEQFF.